These T cell receptor beta chains were read from a single sample in a study of blood T cells in healthy people across ages. Each CDR3 protein gets one entry after TCRdb re-called the 5' RACE reads with MiXCR. Of 1,300,000 or so distinct CDR3 sequences in the sample, approximately 59% were seen once. Sequencing input: blood. Source of these receptors: a man aged 18 to 29 in good health. Each CDR3 is given with its conserved first and last residue. Fields, in order: D gene, V gene, clone size, J gene, CDR3 protein, CDR3 DNA. D genes are given only for firm matches. A row's size may be missing; if present it is once, few, many or a size class.

>TRBD2|TRBV9|NA|TRBJ2-3
CASSVQSILAGTDTQYF
TGTGCCAGCAGCGTCCAATCGATCCTAGCGGGCACAGATACGCAGTATTTT
>NA|TRBV24-1|few|TRBJ1-2
CATSDRGEKHNYGYTF
TGTGCCACCAGTGATAGGGGGGAAAAGCACAACTATGGCTACACCTTC
>TRBD1|TRBV12-3/TRBV12-4|few|TRBJ1-1
CASSPGQENTEAFF
TGTGCCAGCAGTCCCGGACAGGAGAACACTGAAGCTTTCTTT
>NA|TRBV10-1|few|TRBJ2-5
CASSDFSQETQYF
TGCGCCAGCAGTGACTTCTCCCAAGAGACCCAGTACTTC
>NA|TRBV29-1|NA|TRBJ1-2
CSVVDAHYGYTF
TGCAGCGTTGTGGACGCCCACTATGGCTACACCTTC
>NA|TRBV29-1|NA|TRBJ2-1
CSVGSSLYNEQFF
TGCAGCGTTGGCAGTTCCTTGTACAATGAGCAGTTCTTC
>NA|TRBV6-2/TRBV6-3|NA|TRBJ2-7
CASSYPGADSYEQYF
TGTGCCAGCAGTTACCCGGGAGCGGACTCCTACGAGCAGTACTTC
>TRBD1|TRBV27|NA|TRBJ2-1
CASSLSGTGAYNERFF
TGTGCCAGCAGTTTAAGCGGGACAGGGGCCTACAATGAGCGGTTCTTC
>TRBD1|TRBV27|NA|TRBJ2-2
CAGSWRTGHTGELFF
TGTGCCGGCAGTTGGCGGACAGGGCACACCGGGGAGCTGTTTTTT
>NA|TRBV12-3/TRBV12-4|NA|TRBJ2-6
CASSPPPKSGANVLTF
TGTGCCAGCAGTCCCCCCCCTAAATCTGGGGCCAACGTCCTGACTTTC
>TRBD2|TRBV24-1|NA|TRBJ2-1
CATSDRRTSGDNEQFF
TGTGCCACCAGTGACCGACGGACTAGCGGAGACAATGAGCAGTTCTTC
>NA|TRBV7-2|many|TRBJ2-7
CASSINSYEQYF
TGTGCCAGCAGCATCAATTCCTACGAGCAGTACTTC
>NA|TRBV2|NA|TRBJ2-7
CASSYKFEQYF
TGTGCCAGCAGTTATAAGTTCGAGCAGTACTTC
>NA|TRBV20-1|NA|TRBJ1-5
CSARRLGLENQPQHF
TGCAGTGCCAGGAGGTTAGGCCTTGAGAATCAGCCCCAGCATTTT
>NA|TRBV14|NA|TRBJ1-4
CASSLYGTRSEKLFF
TGTGCCAGCAGCCTATACGGGACCCGAAGTGAAAAACTGTTTTTT
>NA|TRBV3-1|NA|TRBJ2-5
CASSQTGGAETQYF
TGTGCCAGCAGCCAGACAGGAGGGGCGGAGACCCAGTACTTC
>TRBD1|TRBV9|few|TRBJ2-3
CASSVDRGGPDTQYF
TGTGCCAGCAGCGTAGACAGGGGTGGACCAGATACGCAGTATTTT
>NA|TRBV12-3/TRBV12-4|NA|TRBJ1-6
CASSLDQGNSPLHF
TGTGCCAGCAGTTTGGACCAGGGTAATTCACCCCTCCACTTT
>TRBD1|TRBV20-1|once|TRBJ1-2
CSARPRTGASSYGYTF
TGCAGTGCTAGGCCCCGGACAGGGGCTTCAAGCTATGGCTACACCTTC
>NA|TRBV5-1|few|TRBJ2-5
CASSLNGHQETQYF
TGCGCCAGCAGCTTGAACGGCCACCAAGAGACCCAGTACTTC
>TRBD1|TRBV18|NA|TRBJ1-1
CASSPQRTGNTEAFF
TGTGCCAGCTCACCACAAAGGACAGGGAACACTGAAGCTTTCTTT
>NA|TRBV12-3/TRBV12-4|once|TRBJ2-7
CASSFGGLGELDEQYF
TGTGCCAGCAGTTTTGGGGGTTTGGGAGAGCTGGATGAGCAGTACTTC
>TRBD2|TRBV2|few|TRBJ2-5
CASSWTSGLQETQYF
TGTGCCAGCAGTTGGACTAGCGGCCTTCAAGAGACCCAGTACTTC
>TRBD1|TRBV27|few|TRBJ2-7
CASSTDRGRYEQYF
TGTGCCAGCAGTACGGACAGGGGACGGTACGAGCAGTACTTC
>NA|TRBV6-5|few|TRBJ2-7
CASSIGKGNEQYF
TGTGCCAGCAGCATCGGTAAAGGCAACGAGCAGTACTTC
>NA|TRBV27|NA|TRBJ2-7
CASSLGAGNEQYF
TGTGCCAGCAGTTTAGGGGCGGGAAACGAGCAGTACTTC
>NA|TRBV20-1|NA|TRBJ1-3
CSATQVLSGNTIYF
TGCAGTGCTACCCAGGTTCTCTCTGGAAACACCATATATTTT
>NA|TRBV6-5|NA|TRBJ2-3
CASSYSLWLNTQYF
TGTGCCAGCAGTTACTCGTTGTGGTTAAATACGCAGTATTTT
>NA|TRBV11-2|NA|TRBJ2-7
CASSLALLRDSTYEQYF
TGTGCCAGCAGCTTAGCCCTGCTTAGGGACTCTACCTACGAGCAGTACTTC
>NA|TRBV10-3|few|TRBJ2-6
CAIEERAAGANVLTF
TGTGCCATCGAGGAGAGGGCAGCTGGGGCCAACGTCCTGACTTTC
>NA|TRBV7-9|NA|TRBJ2-7
CASSSDSLRLYEQYF
TGTGCCAGCAGCTCTGACTCCCTTAGGCTATACGAGCAGTACTTC
>NA|TRBV20-1|NA|TRBJ1-4
CSARKTVRVNEKLFF
TGCAGTGCTAGGAAGACTGTACGAGTTAATGAAAAACTGTTTTTT
>NA|TRBV12-3/TRBV12-4|few|TRBJ1-1
CASTLGPEAFF
TGTGCCAGCACCCTTGGTCCTGAAGCTTTCTTT
>NA|TRBV12-3/TRBV12-4|NA|TRBJ2-7
CASSLGRAVAYEQYF
TGTGCCAGCAGTCTGGGACGAGCGGTAGCCTACGAGCAGTACTTC
>NA|TRBV6-4|few|TRBJ1-1
CASSEGANTEAFF
TGTGCCAGCAGTGAGGGGGCGAACACTGAAGCTTTCTTT
>NA|TRBV11-2|NA|TRBJ2-7
CASSLSGENEQYF
TGTGCCAGCAGCTTATCAGGGGAAAACGAGCAGTACTTC
>NA|TRBV24-1|NA|TRBJ2-2
CATGDSVTGELFF
TGTGCCACCGGGGACTCAGTGACCGGGGAGCTGTTTTTT
>NA|TRBV10-3|NA|TRBJ2-2
CAISVSTNTGELFF
TGTGCCATCAGTGTATCCACGAACACCGGGGAGCTGTTTTTT
>NA|TRBV19|NA|TRBJ2-3
CASSISSPNTDTQYF
TGTGCCAGTAGTATTTCTAGTCCCAACACAGATACGCAGTATTTT
>NA|TRBV10-3|few|TRBJ1-5
CAIPICFGHNQPQHF
TGTGCCATCCCCATCTGTTTCGGACACAATCAGCCCCAGCATTTT
>NA|TRBV29-1|NA|TRBJ1-2
CSVEPDINYGYTF
TGCAGCGTTGAACCGGACATTAACTATGGCTACACCTTC
>TRBD1|TRBV10-3|NA|TRBJ2-1
CASEDRVDNNEQFF
TGTGCCTCCGAGGACAGGGTTGATAACAATGAGCAGTTCTTC
>TRBD1|TRBV20-1|NA|TRBJ2-5
CSASRGRAETQYF
TGCAGTGCTAGTAGGGGGCGAGCAGAGACCCAGTACTTC
>TRBD2|TRBV4-2|NA|TRBJ2-7
CASSQLTSGGSYEQYF
TGTGCCAGCAGCCAACTGACTAGCGGGGGATCCTACGAGCAGTACTTC
>NA|TRBV20-1|few|TRBJ2-7
CSARSPTGPYEQYF
TGCAGTGCTAGAAGCCCGACAGGTCCCTACGAGCAGTACTTC
>NA|TRBV9|NA|TRBJ1-6
CASSGPWSPLHF
TGTGCCAGCAGCGGACCATGGTCACCCCTCCACTTT
>NA|TRBV20-1|NA|TRBJ2-7
CSARDPGEQYF
TGCAGTGCTAGAGATCCCGGCGAGCAGTACTTC
>TRBD2|TRBV5-1|few|TRBJ2-3
CASSRTSAITDTQYF
TGCGCCAGCAGCCGGACTAGCGCTATCACAGATACGCAGTATTTT
>TRBD2|TRBV12-3/TRBV12-4|NA|TRBJ2-7
CASSFAREGTYEQYF
TGTGCCAGCAGTTTCGCGAGGGAGGGAACCTACGAGCAGTACTTC
>NA|TRBV12-3/TRBV12-4|NA|TRBJ2-5
CASVPGAGRNEQYF
TGTGCCAGCGTTCCGGGGGCGGGACGCAATGAGCAGTACTTC
>TRBD2|TRBV27|NA|TRBJ2-5
CASSLGLAVKETQYF
TGTGCCAGCAGTCTGGGACTAGCGGTAAAAGAGACCCAGTACTTC
>NA|TRBV6-4|NA|TRBJ2-1
CTSSDERNGDNEQFF
TGTACCAGCAGTGACGAGAGGAATGGGGACAATGAGCAGTTCTTC
>NA|TRBV11-2|NA|TRBJ2-7
CASSPGPYSYEQYF
TGTGCCAGCAGTCCCGGGCCCTACTCCTACGAGCAGTACTTC
>NA|TRBV5-1|few|TRBJ2-2
CASSRAHGGDGELFF
TGCGCCAGCAGCCGCGCCCACGGCGGTGACGGGGAGCTGTTTTTT
>TRBD2|TRBV7-2|few|TRBJ2-5
CASSLSGTSGQETQYF
TGCGCCAGCAGCTTGTCTGGGACTAGCGGACAAGAGACCCAGTACTTC